This T cell receptor beta chain originates from a study of cytomegalovirus exposure and HLA in healthy donors. Study findings and constraints: After further analysis at a later stage, roughly 15,000 TCR beta sequences were associated with HLA alleles at 0.05 false discovery rate.

The PCR contained 60 Vbeta and 13 Jbeta primers. Clones were sequenced by immunoSEQ multiplex PCR, and TCRdb holds only the in-frame ones, with some missing. Of approximately 260,000 clones listed, about 93% are singletons. Germline V CDR1 and CDR2: SNHLY, FYNNEI. The length of the CDR3 is 15 residues. The V end was cut by 4 bases, the J end by 8 bases, with 17 bases between. This clone was found once. Antigen: not known. The TCR was taken from a girl aged 2-10 years in good health and CMV-seronegative. Sample: PBMCs. The chain carries TRBV2 and TRBJ1-4; D ambiguous. The CDR3 coding sequence is TGTGCCAGCAGTGTAGACCCAGGCCAGAACGAAAAACTGTTTTTT. Translating it yields CASSVDPGQNEKLFF.